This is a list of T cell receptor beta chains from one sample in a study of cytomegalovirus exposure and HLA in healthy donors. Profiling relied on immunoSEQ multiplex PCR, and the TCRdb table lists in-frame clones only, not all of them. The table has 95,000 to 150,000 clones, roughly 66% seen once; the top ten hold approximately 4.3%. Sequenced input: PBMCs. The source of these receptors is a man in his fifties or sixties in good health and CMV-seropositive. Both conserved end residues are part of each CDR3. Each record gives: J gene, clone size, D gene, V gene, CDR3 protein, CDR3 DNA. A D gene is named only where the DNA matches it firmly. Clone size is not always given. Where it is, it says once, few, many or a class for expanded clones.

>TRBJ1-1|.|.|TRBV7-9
CASSLGANTEAFF
TGTGCCAGCAGCTTGGGAGCGAACACTGAAGCTTTCTTT
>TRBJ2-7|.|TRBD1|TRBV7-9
CSSSHYGTGERYF
TGTTCCAGCAGCCATTACGGGACAGGGGAACGGTACTTC
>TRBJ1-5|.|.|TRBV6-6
CASSQGNPQHF
TGTGCCAGCAGCCAGGGGAACCCCCAGCATTTT
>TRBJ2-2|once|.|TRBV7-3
CASSLGVGVTGELFF
TGTGCCAGCAGCTTAGGTGTAGGGGTCACCGGGGAGCTGTTTTTT
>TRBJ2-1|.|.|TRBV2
CASRPLRGSSYNEQFF
TGTGCCAGCAGGCCACTTCGGGGGAGCTCCTACAATGAGCAGTTCTTC
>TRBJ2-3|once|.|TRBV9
CASSPREGGWLDTQYF
TGTGCCAGCAGCCCGAGAGAGGGGGGGTGGCTAGATACGCAGTATTTT
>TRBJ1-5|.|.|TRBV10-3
CATRGDQNQPQHF
TGTGCCACCCGGGGTGATCAAAATCAGCCCCAGCATTTT
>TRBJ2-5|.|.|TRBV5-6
CASSLPQAETQYF
TGTGCCAGCAGCCTCCCCCAGGCGGAGACCCAGTACTTC
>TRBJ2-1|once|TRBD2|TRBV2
CAINSPAGTSGGGQTHNEQFF
TGTGCCATCAACAGCCCCGCCGGGACTAGCGGGGGGGGCCAGACTCACAATGAGCAGTTCTTC
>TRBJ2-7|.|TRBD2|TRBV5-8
CASERLAGGRAYEQYF
TGTGCCAGCGAAAGACTAGCGGGGGGGCGTGCGTACGAGCAGTACTTC
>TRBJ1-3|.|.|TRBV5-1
CASSLSGPGGDTIYF
TGCGCCAGCAGCTTGTCGGGACCGGGGGGGGACACCATATATTTT
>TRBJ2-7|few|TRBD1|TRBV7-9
CASSPGQGPIPYEQYF
TGTGCCAGCAGCCCGGGACAGGGTCCAATACCCTACGAGCAGTACTTC
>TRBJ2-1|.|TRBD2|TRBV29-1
CSVEPGGSGEQFF
TGCAGCGTTGAGCCGGGGGGGTCGGGTGAGCAGTTCTTC
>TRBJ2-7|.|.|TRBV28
CASSLDGTAVLEQYF
TGTGCCAGCAGTTTGGACGGGACTGCGGTCCTCGAGCAGTACTTC
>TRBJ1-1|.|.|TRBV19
CASSERGGENTEAFF
TGTGCCAGTAGTGAAAGGGGCGGAGAGAACACTGAAGCTTTCTTT
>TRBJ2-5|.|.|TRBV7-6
CASSREYPGSQGAQYF
TGTGCCAGCAGCAGAGAATACCCAGGCTCTCAAGGGGCCCAGTACTTC
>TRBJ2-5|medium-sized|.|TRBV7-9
CASSPVVEDQETQYF
TGTGCCAGCAGCCCCGTTGTTGAGGACCAAGAGACCCAGTACTTC
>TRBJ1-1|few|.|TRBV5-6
CASSLGQFTEAFF
TGTGCCAGCAGCTTGGGGCAGTTCACTGAAGCTTTCTTT
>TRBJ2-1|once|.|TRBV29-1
CSVARTVYNEQFF
TGCAGCGTTGCCAGGACAGTTTACAATGAGCAGTTCTTC
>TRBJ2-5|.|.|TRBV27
CASSGSTGLETQYF
TGTGCCAGCAGTGGCTCGACAGGTTTAGAGACCCAGTACTTC
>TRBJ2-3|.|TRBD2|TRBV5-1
CASSLTSGGKPYTQYF
TGCGCCAGCAGCTTGACTAGCGGGGGTAAACCTTATACGCAGTATTTT
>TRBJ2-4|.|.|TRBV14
CASSQRTDSGENIQYF
TGTGCCAGCAGCCAAAGGACAGACTCTGGGGAAAACATTCAGTACTTC
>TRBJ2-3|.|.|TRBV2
CAMRKVDSDTDTQYF
TGTGCCATGCGGAAGGTAGACAGTGACACAGATACGCAGTATTTT
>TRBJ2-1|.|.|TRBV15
CATSDSLYNEQFF
TGTGCCACCAGCGATTCACTTTACAATGAGCAGTTCTTC
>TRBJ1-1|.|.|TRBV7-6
CASSFLRSSGETEAFF
TGTGCCAGCAGCTTCCTTAGGTCCTCAGGGGAGACTGAAGCTTTCTTT
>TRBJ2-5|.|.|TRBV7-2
CASSLRLRKGRETQYF
TGTGCCAGCAGCTTACGTCTACGGAAGGGGCGAGAGACCCAGTACTTC
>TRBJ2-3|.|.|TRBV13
CASSPLSVDTQYF
TGTGCCAGCAGCCCCCTTTCTGTAGATACGCAGTATTTT
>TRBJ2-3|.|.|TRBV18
CASSPDYNTQYF
TGTGCCAGCTCACCTGACTATAATACGCAGTATTTT